Shown below are 12 T cell receptor beta chains from a single sample sequenced in a study of blood T cell repertoires in COVID-19. TCRdb's table, derived via immunoSEQ multiplex PCR, lists solely in-frame clones and lacks some. Of hundreds of thousands of clones listed, more than 80% are singletons. Material for sequencing was peripheral blood. All receptors derive from a middle-aged man with acute or convalescent COVID-19.

The V and J genes are TRBV11-2 and TRBJ2-3; D remains ambiguous. Germline lookup yields CDR1 SGHAT and CDR2 FQNNGV. The germline V and J ends were trimmed by 4 bases and 1 base, with 12 bases remaining between them. The CDR3 is made up of 15 amino acids. Written as DNA, the CDR3 is TGTGCCAGCAGCTCGACGGCGGTTGGCACAGATACGCAGTATTTT. It is translated as CASSSTAVGTDTQYF.

The chain couples TRBV28 to TRBJ1-1, with 8 bases fitting TRBD1. The V gene end was trimmed by 11 bases and the J gene end by 13 bases; junction bases not matched to a gene: 21. Germline lookup yields CDR1 MDHEN and CDR2 SYDVKM. The CDR3 loop spans 14 amino acids. The CDR3 DNA follows: TGTGCCGTACAAGGGGGGCCGACAGGGGCCAGTGGTTTCTTT. Translated, it gives CAVQGGPTGASGFF.

The chain joins TRBV7-2 to TRBJ2-2; 12 nucleotides align to TRBD2. This CDR3 has 17 amino acids. CDR1 is SGHTA, CDR2 FQGNSA, per germline. V lost 2 bases, J lost 3 bases, and 4 bases stayed unmatched. CDR3 protein: CASSLLRLAGDTGELFF. CDR3 nucleotide sequence: TGTGCCAGCAGCTTATTAAGACTAGCGGGGGACACCGGGGAGCTGTTTTTT.

This chain links TRBV6-5 with TRBJ1-2; a weak D match, TRBD1 (6 bases). This CDR3 is 15 amino acids long. The V and J ends lost 9 bases and 5 bases respectively, with 22 bases between them. Germline V gene data show CDR1 as MNHEY and CDR2 as SVGAGI. Written as DNA, the CDR3 is TGTGCCAGACGGCTCGGACAGCCGGACGGATATGGCTACACCTTC. Amino acid sequence: CARRLGQPDGYGYTF.

The CDR3 coding sequence is TGTGCCAGCAGCTTCGGGACAAAGAGCTCCTACGAGCAGTACTTC. Translated, it gives CASSFGTKSSYEQYF. The rearrangement joins TRBV5-5 to TRBJ2-7, with D tentatively TRBD1 (6 bases). CDR1 is SGHKS, CDR2 YYEKEE, per germline (reference sequence). CDR3 length equals 15 residues. Trimming pared 2 bases from V and 0 bases from J, leaving 12 bases between.

This chain links TRBV19 with TRBJ1-1, with 8 positions matching TRBD1. Germline-derived CDR1 and CDR2 are LNHDA and SQIVND (reference sequence). After removal of 10 bases from V and 5 bases from J, the junction contained 6 bases not matched to a gene. There are 12 residues in the CDR3. Here the CDR3 reads CATQTGETEAFF. CDR3 sequence (DNA): TGTGCCACCCAGACAGGGGAGACTGAAGCTTTCTTT.

The J gene is TRBJ2-3, the V gene TRBV6-2 or TRBV6-3; the D is unclear. In germline, CDR1 is MNHEY, CDR2 SVGEGT. This CDR3 spans 11 amino acids. The V gene lost 0 bases and the J gene lost 10 bases, with 5 bases spanning the gap. The CDR3 loop is CASSYSLAQYF. The DNA of the CDR3 is TGTGCCAGCAGTTACTCGTTAGCGCAGTATTTT.

This clone turned up a few times. The CDR3, as DNA: TGTGCCAGCAGTTACACATTGACAGGGCCATATGGCTACACCTTC. Residues: CASSYTLTGPYGYTF. The chain employs TRBV6-6 and TRBJ1-2; 7 bases align to TRBD1. This CDR3 has 15 residues. The V gene's germline CDR1 is MNHNY and CDR2 SVGAGI (reference sequence). The V and J ends lost 2 bases and 5 bases, in that order; junction bases with no gene match: 8.

This sequence joins TRBV3-1 (or the pseudogene TRBV3-2) and TRBJ1-3; possible D gene TRBD1, 6 bases. Trimming left V 4 bases short and J 2 bases short, with 9 bases between. The CDR3 length is 14 residues. Germline-derived CDR1 and CDR2 are LGHDT and YNNKEL (reference sequence). CDR3 residues: CASSLQGTGNTIYF. CDR3 nucleotide sequence: TGTGCCAGCAGCCTACAGGGTACTGGAAACACCATATATTTT.

This rearrangement joins TRBV28 to TRBJ1-4; 7 bases align to TRBD1. This CDR3 has 14 amino acids. J was trimmed by 7 bases and V by 7 bases; bases with no gene match: 9. Germline CDR1 is MDHEN and CDR2 is SYDVKM. For the CDR3, the DNA is TGTGCCAGCACGCCCCAGGGGGGAGTTGAAAAACTGTTTTTT. Protein sequence: CASTPQGGVEKLFF.

The chain is built from TRBV5-1 and TRBJ1-1; TRBD1 matches at 8 bases. The CDR3 is made up of 14 amino acids. Germline assignment: CDR1 SGHRS and CDR2 YFSETQ. J gave up 5 bases and V 4 bases, and 7 bases lay outside the gene matches. CDR3 coding DNA: TGCGCCAGCAGCGGGCAGGGGGCGCGGACTGAAGCTTTCTTT. The encoded protein is CASSGQGARTEAFF.

A few counts support this clone. This chain joins TRBV9 and TRBJ1-2; 7 bases match TRBD1. This CDR3 is built from 15 residues. In germline, CDR1 is SGDLS, CDR2 YYNGEE. With 0 bases clipped from V and 14 bases from J, the junction kept 16 bases outside the gene matches. The CDR3 spells CASSVGFRGDRLLTF. CDR3 nucleotide sequence: TGTGCCAGCAGCGTAGGGTTCCGAGGGGACAGACTCTTGACCTTC.